This T cell receptor (beta chain) was obtained from a study of metastatic and nonmetastatic thyroid tumors (dated by TCRdb to 2020 to 2022). About the full investigation: Repertoires were compared across peripheral blood and tumor or nodule tissue samples from malignant and benign thyroid patients.

The V end loses 3 bases and the J end loses 16 bases, and a stretch of 13 bases separates them. From cysteine to phenylalanine, the CDR3 is 11 amino acids long. The only DNA kept is the CDR3, 33 bases in frame from the first base. The library was made by PCR. Sequencing was carried out with an Illumina HiSeq 4000. High-throughput sequencing was used to profile the TCR beta-chain CDR3 region of each patient. The study's processing was this. Drawing on CDR3 differences between clinicopathological groups, the researchers built a classifier meant to tell apart patients with distant-metastatic papillary thyroid cancer. The Shannon index was used to measure repertoire diversity, and the Morisita-Horn index was used to measure how similar tumor and blood repertoires were. TCRdb reworked the public reads: Q25 trimming with fastp, MiXCR clone assembly, productive beta chains retained. TCRdb, not the authors, supplied the V and J calls. A total of tens of thousands of clones appear in this sample, roughly 12% of them only once. Roughly 24% of the sample lies in the top ten.

Before undergoing thyroid surgery, none of the patients had been given any kind of treatment. Patient clinical samples collected from about 2012 to 2018 were retrospectively analysed using T-cell receptor beta sequencing. What the work shows at the level of the full study, not this receptor alone: In both blood and tumor samples, malignant tumors were reported to have significantly higher TCR beta diversity than benign nodules.

This clone was detected only a few times. This receptor's antigen is unknown. One base away there is no much larger clone; base qualities are not given. This clonotype originated in a female donor with papillary thyroid cancer or a benign thyroid nodule (not recorded which). Some clones in this sample may be carry-over from other donors' samples. This chain is built from TRBV12-3 or TRBV12-4 and TRBJ2-1, with the D gene uncertain. Sequencing input: blood. The DNA reads TGTGCCAGCAGTTTCGAGAATGATCATTTCTTC. This translates into CASSFENDHFF.